Listed below are T cell receptor beta chains from one sample, sequenced in a study of T-cell reconstitution after alpha-beta-depleted transplantation in children. TCRdb re-called the PCR reads with MiXCR, one entry per CDR3 protein. Of nearly 550,000 distinct CDR3 sequences listed, 15% to 20% were seen once; the top ten hold approximately 3%. Sequencing used PBMCs from the stem cell graft donor, obtained from the stem cell graft. These receptors came from a human donor who donated a stem cell graft to a child with acute lymphoblastic leukemia. The CDR3 runs from the conserved cysteine through the conserved F or W.

TRBV6-5	TRBJ2-1	CASSYPGTGLDEQFF
TRBV4-1	TRBJ2-1	CASSHRVRGDVSSGRATDRNEQFF
TRBV24-1	TRBJ1-5	CATSEAGPNNQPQHF
TRBV5-1	TRBJ1-1	CASSLSGQGNPEAFF
TRBV10-3	TRBJ2-7	CAIRSGGAYEQYF
TRBV3-1	TRBJ2-7	CASSQDGPLSYEQYF
TRBV25-1	TRBJ2-7	CASLEGQGDPYEQYF
TRBV5-6	TRBJ1-5	CASSLREADQPQHF
TRBV10-2	TRBJ2-7	CASRTEDEQYF
TRBV12-3/TRBV12-4	TRBJ2-5	CASSLSGAGGETQYF
TRBV7-3	TRBJ2-1	CASSSGLAGRGNEQFF
TRBV4-2	TRBJ2-3	CASSQDGRFTDTQYF
TRBV5-1	TRBJ2-1	CASTVGLAGGWGYNEQFF
TRBV20-1	TRBJ1-1	CSARDARGVNTEAFF
TRBV6-1	TRBJ1-2	CASSTAPTGGYTF
TRBV10-3	TRBJ2-1	CAISESSTSGIGYNEQFF
TRBV18	TRBJ1-5	CASSPLETQPQHF
TRBV12-3/TRBV12-4	TRBJ1-6	CASTQTGRVGNSPLHF
TRBV9	TRBJ2-7	CASSPLSSSGYEQYF
TRBV12-3/TRBV12-4	TRBJ1-5	CASSPGGGAGQPQHF
TRBV5-1	TRBJ2-3	CASSLGPRVVADTQYF
TRBV30	TRBJ2-3	CAWGPALRTDTQYF
TRBV30	TRBJ2-7	CAWSGLTGPEQYF
TRBV7-2	TRBJ2-7	CASSFAGLAGDEQYF
TRBV18	TRBJ2-1	CASQSGSAYEQFF
TRBV10-3	TRBJ2-7	CAISGGGQATYEQYF
TRBV5-6	TRBJ2-5	CASSSVKGGRWQETQYF
TRBV4-1	TRBJ1-2	CASSQNWRAGGNYGYTF
TRBV29-1	TRBJ2-5	CSGGSALETQYF